These T cell receptor beta chains were read from a single sample in a study of blood T cell repertoires in COVID-19. Generated by immunoSEQ multiplex PCR, the TCRdb table keeps only in-frame clones and is missing some. The sample holds 130,000 to 150,000 clones, 80% to 90% seen once. Specimen: peripheral blood. The source of these receptors is a woman aged 40 to 50 with acute or convalescent COVID-19. The CDR3 runs from the conserved cysteine through the conserved F or W.

V gene: TRBV19
J gene: TRBJ1-2
CDR3 protein: CASRKDRSYGYTF

V gene: TRBV10-3
J gene: TRBJ1-5
CDR3 protein: CAIGDILEPQHF

V gene: TRBV6-6
J gene: TRBJ2-7
CDR3 protein: CASSYSLAGPYEQYF

V gene: TRBV29-1
J gene: TRBJ2-5
CDR3 protein: CSVDPQGPQETQYF

V gene: TRBV5-8
J gene: TRBJ1-1
CDR3 protein: CASSFPGTVNTEAFF

V gene: TRBV18
J gene: TRBJ2-1
CDR3 protein: CASSPQAPPNEQFF

V gene: TRBV2
J gene: TRBJ1-5
CDR3 protein: CASSEEGGPAQPQHF

V gene: TRBV11-2
J gene: TRBJ2-7
CDR3 protein: CASSLAGVEQYF

V gene: TRBV27
J gene: TRBJ2-7
CDR3 protein: CASWGTSGRLPSSYEQYF

V gene: TRBV5-1
J gene: TRBJ2-7
CDR3 protein: CASSLLAGGPYEQYF

V gene: TRBV7-9
J gene: TRBJ2-4
CDR3 protein: CASSLVGPLGKNIQYF

V gene: TRBV19
J gene: TRBJ1-6
CDR3 protein: CASTHQGSNSPLHF

V gene: TRBV11-2
J gene: TRBJ1-5
CDR3 protein: CASSLGTGSQPQHF

V gene: TRBV13
J gene: TRBJ2-3
CDR3 protein: CASSLGPSSGTRTDTQYF

V gene: TRBV19
J gene: TRBJ1-4
CDR3 protein: CASSIRDREKLFF

V gene: TRBV6-6
J gene: TRBJ1-4
CDR3 protein: CASSYSLTGGEKLFF

V gene: TRBV6-2/TRBV6-3
J gene: TRBJ2-2
CDR3 protein: CASSYRTGIGELFF

V gene: TRBV6-5
J gene: TRBJ1-2
CDR3 protein: CASSLSTGSNYGYTF

V gene: TRBV29-1
J gene: TRBJ2-4
CDR3 protein: CSVQGQNIQYF

V gene: TRBV29-1
J gene: TRBJ1-2
CDR3 protein: CSVDSYGYTF

V gene: TRBV3-1/TRBV3-2
J gene: TRBJ2-5
CDR3 protein: CASSQAVGDQYF

V gene: TRBV4-3
J gene: TRBJ2-2
CDR3 protein: CASSLGRTGGGTGELFF

V gene: TRBV5-6
J gene: TRBJ1-4
CDR3 protein: CASSLNGWNEKLFF

V gene: TRBV7-2
J gene: TRBJ2-7
CDR3 protein: CASSLQGVSIYEQYF

V gene: TRBV10-2
J gene: TRBJ1-5
CDR3 protein: CASSESGGRDNQPQHF

V gene: TRBV6-5
J gene: TRBJ2-3
CDR3 protein: CASSNRGDLTPYF

V gene: TRBV19
J gene: TRBJ1-2
CDR3 protein: CASSEAGDDYGYTF

V gene: TRBV19
J gene: TRBJ2-7
CDR3 protein: CASKGGSGSGSEQYF

V gene: TRBV11-2
J gene: TRBJ2-7
CDR3 protein: CASSLDQVPSAYEQYF

V gene: TRBV27
J gene: TRBJ2-1
CDR3 protein: CASSLLTSSGEQFF

V gene: TRBV11-2
J gene: TRBJ1-6
CDR3 protein: CASSLRGPQALHF

V gene: TRBV7-9
J gene: TRBJ2-5
CDR3 protein: CASSPPSLAGVQETQYF

V gene: TRBV7-2
J gene: TRBJ2-1
CDR3 protein: CASSLEGSYNEQFF

V gene: TRBV6-6
J gene: TRBJ1-4
CDR3 protein: CASSYPEPSEKLFF

V gene: TRBV5-1
J gene: TRBJ2-1
CDR3 protein: CASSLGSRLVRNEQFF

V gene: TRBV18
J gene: TRBJ2-7
CDR3 protein: CASSLSRTSGRAQGLSSYEQYF

V gene: TRBV5-4
J gene: TRBJ1-2
CDR3 protein: CASSHPRGSYGYTF

V gene: TRBV2
J gene: TRBJ2-5
CDR3 protein: CASSGLAGGYQETQYF

V gene: TRBV27
J gene: TRBJ1-3
CDR3 protein: CASSPDRGGGNTIYF

V gene: TRBV28
J gene: TRBJ1-4
CDR3 protein: CASSSPWTGNEKLFF

V gene: TRBV10-3
J gene: TRBJ2-1
CDR3 protein: CAISGGGTGRNEQFF

V gene: TRBV30
J gene: TRBJ2-5
CDR3 protein: CAWSALTLRQGTQYF

V gene: TRBV4-3
J gene: TRBJ2-1
CDR3 protein: CASSQGSPGSSYNEQFF